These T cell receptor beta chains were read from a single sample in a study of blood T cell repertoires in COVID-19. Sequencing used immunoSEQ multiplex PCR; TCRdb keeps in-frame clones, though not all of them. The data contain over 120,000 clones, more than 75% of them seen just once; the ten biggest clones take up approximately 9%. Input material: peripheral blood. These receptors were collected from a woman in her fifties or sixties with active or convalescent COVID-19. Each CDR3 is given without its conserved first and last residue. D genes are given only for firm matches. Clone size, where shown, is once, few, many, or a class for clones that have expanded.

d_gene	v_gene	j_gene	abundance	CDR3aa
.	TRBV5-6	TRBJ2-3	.	ASSLGAAPDTQY
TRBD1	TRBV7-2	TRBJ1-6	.	ASSSDLRQGVMNSPLH
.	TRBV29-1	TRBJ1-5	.	SAVTASNQPQH
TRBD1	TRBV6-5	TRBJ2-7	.	ASSRLTGGIYEQY
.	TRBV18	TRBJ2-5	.	ASSPAKLGETQY
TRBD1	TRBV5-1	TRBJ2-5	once	ASSRGQGEETQY
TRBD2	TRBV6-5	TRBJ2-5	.	ASSSLAGVETQY
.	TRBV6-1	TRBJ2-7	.	ASSEVAGWDNYEQY
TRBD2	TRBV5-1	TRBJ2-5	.	ASSPGLVGVLQETQY
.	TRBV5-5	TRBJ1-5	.	ASSMDGQSNQPQH
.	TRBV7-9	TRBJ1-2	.	ASSFSNRQDNYGYT
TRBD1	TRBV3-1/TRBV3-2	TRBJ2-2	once	ASSQRSGTGRRTGELF
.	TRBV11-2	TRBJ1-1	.	ASSPGLNTEAF
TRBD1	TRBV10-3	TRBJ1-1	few	AISVGDRGTEAF
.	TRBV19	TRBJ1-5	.	ASSIGSGQRSNQPQH
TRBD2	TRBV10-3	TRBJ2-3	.	AISESGRGVNADTQY
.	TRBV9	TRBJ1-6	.	ASTRGEGVLNSPLH